This is a list of T cell receptor beta chains from one sample in a study of cytomegalovirus exposure and HLA in healthy donors. Measured with immunoSEQ multiplex PCR; TCRdb has only the in-frame clones, and not every one. Of under 250,000 clones in the sample, around four fifths were seen once. The sequencing input was PBMCs. The receptors here all came from a boy aged 2 to 10 in good health and CMV-seronegative. CDR3s leave out the opening cysteine and the closing phenylalanine or tryptophan. Only some rows state a clone size, as once, few, many or a class for expanded clones.

J gene	V gene	clone size	CDR3 protein
TRBJ2-1	TRBV19	-	ASSIIPDRTNEQF
TRBJ1-6	TRBV4-1	-	ASSPPGQGGSPLH
TRBJ2-2	TRBV9	-	ASSAQGSGTGELF
TRBJ1-5	TRBV19	-	ASSMWSSNQPQH
TRBJ2-1	TRBV30	-	AWAQGRSYNEQF
TRBJ1-2	TRBV20-1	-	SARKQGIDT
TRBJ2-3	TRBV7-9	-	ASSPGTSGGYTDTQY
TRBJ2-4	TRBV7-9	-	ASSWESGDIQY
TRBJ1-1	TRBV15	-	ATSRGTGRGTEAF
TRBJ1-2	TRBV29-1	-	SVGRYPPRRPNYGYT
TRBJ2-6	TRBV14	-	ASSLKGGSYKSGANVLT
TRBJ1-6	TRBV2	-	ASRRTTGGGNSPLH
TRBJ1-1	TRBV6-5	-	ASSYGAGNTEAF
TRBJ1-2	TRBV9	-	ASSSGMANYGYT
TRBJ2-7	TRBV30	-	AWNTGGMYEQY
TRBJ2-7	TRBV5-1	-	ASSLGQGPYEQY
TRBJ1-1	TRBV19	-	ASSSLQGPNTEAF
TRBJ1-5	TRBV15	-	ATSRGGGQPQH
TRBJ1-2	TRBV9	-	ASSVEGALSYGYT
TRBJ2-7	TRBV7-6	-	ASSLGNSEIYEQY
TRBJ2-1	TRBV6-4	-	ASRPSGGDNEQF
TRBJ2-1	TRBV2	-	ASIEGGGPRNEQF
TRBJ2-1	TRBV9	-	ASSQTGGSYNEQF
TRBJ1-2	TRBV6-5	-	ASRRPGQGNYGYT
TRBJ1-2	TRBV9	once	ASSPGQGHYGYT
TRBJ1-4	TRBV27	-	ASKTSTLRSTNEKLF
TRBJ2-1	TRBV13	-	ASSPPGTSGRKYEQF
TRBJ1-1	TRBV6-1	few	ASSEKLDKGAF
TRBJ2-3	TRBV10-1	-	ASDNTQY
TRBJ2-5	TRBV5-3	-	ARSKPPPGQGILQETQY
TRBJ1-5	TRBV4-1	-	ASSQGQGNQPQH
TRBJ1-2	TRBV9	few	ASSSGQGVSGYT
TRBJ1-6	TRBV5-4	-	ASSGVQDSYNSPLH
TRBJ2-3	TRBV19	-	ASSIDTGARDTQY
TRBJ2-6	TRBV27	-	ASRPAGGANVLT
TRBJ2-1	TRBV6-1	few	ASSAPDNEQF
TRBJ1-1	TRBV27	-	ASSLTGGETEAF